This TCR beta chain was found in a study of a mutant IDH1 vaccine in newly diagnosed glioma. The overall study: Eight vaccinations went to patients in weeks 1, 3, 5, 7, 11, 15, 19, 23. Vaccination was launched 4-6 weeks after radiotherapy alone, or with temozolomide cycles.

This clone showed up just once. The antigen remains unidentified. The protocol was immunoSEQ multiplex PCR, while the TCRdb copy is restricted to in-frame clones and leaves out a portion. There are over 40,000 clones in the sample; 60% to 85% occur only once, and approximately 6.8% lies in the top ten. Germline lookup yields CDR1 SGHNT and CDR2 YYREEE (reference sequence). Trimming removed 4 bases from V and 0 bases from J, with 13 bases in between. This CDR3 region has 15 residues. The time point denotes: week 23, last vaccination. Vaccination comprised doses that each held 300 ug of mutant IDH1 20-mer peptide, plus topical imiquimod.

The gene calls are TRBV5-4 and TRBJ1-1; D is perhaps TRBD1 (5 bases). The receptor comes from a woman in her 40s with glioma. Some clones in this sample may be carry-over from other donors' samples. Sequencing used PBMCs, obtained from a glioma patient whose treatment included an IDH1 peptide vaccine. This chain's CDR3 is CASSRQLNMNTEAFF. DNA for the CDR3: TGTGCCAGCAGCAGACAGCTTAACATGAACACTGAAGCTTTCTTT.